This T cell receptor beta chain was identified during a study of technical replicates of blood from several donors. The assay was immunoSEQ multiplex PCR, and TCRdb's table has in-frame clones only and misses some. The sample records roughly 79,000 clones, roughly 95% being singletons. V shed 5 bases and J shed 2 bases, with 10 bases lying between them. Germline loops: CDR1 LNHDA, CDR2 SQIVND (reference sequence). This CDR3 contains 13 residues. The sequence came from a human donor in good health. The sample taken for sequencing was T cells isolated from PBMCs. The chain has TRBV19 and TRBJ2-7, with a possible D match to TRBD1 (6 bases). CDR3 protein: CASSVQGAYEQYF. The CDR3 region has the DNA TGTGCCAGTAGTGTACAGGGAGCCTACGAGCAGTACTTC.